The 13 T cell receptor beta chains below were found in one sample sequenced in a study of post-analysis software for immune sequencing data. Broader study findings: When patients were compared with controls, roughly five TRBV segments were more frequent, TRBV5-6, TRBV5-1 and TRBV20-1 among them.

These receptors' antigens are unknown. TCR beta libraries were prepared from cDNA with unique molecular identifiers. TCRdb re-derived calls from the PCR reads in MiXCR, one entry per CDR3 protein. The table shows about 820,000 distinct CDR3 sequences, with under 70% occurring only once. The sample consisted of blood. These TCRs come from a girl aged 10 to 17 with multiple sclerosis.

CDR3 bases: TGTGCCAGCAGTCCCCTGGGACTACTGGGAGTCAGCTCCTACAATGAGCAGTTCTTC. It specifies CASSPLGLLGVSSYNEQFF. The V and J genes are TRBV12-3 or TRBV12-4 and TRBJ2-1, with 7 bases identical to TRBD2. V lost 5 bases and J lost 0; bases outside the gene matches: 16. The CDR3 has 19 residues.

The genes are TRBV10-2 and TRBJ1-5; D unresolved. With 5 bases removed from V and 5 bases from J, the gap between germline ends came to 16 bases. Germline CDR1 reads WSHSY; CDR2 reads SAAADI. This CDR3 is 15 amino acids long. The CDR3 bases are TGCGCCAGCAGTCTGTCGACGGGGATCGATCAGCCCCAGCATTTT. It yields the protein CASSLSTGIDQPQHF.

This clonotype was seen a handful of times. The rearrangement uses TRBV9 and TRBJ2-1; TRBD1 might be the D (5 bases). Trimming took off 0 bases at V and 4 bases at J, with 14 bases between the two ends. Per germline, CDR1 SGDLS and CDR2 YYNGEE. The CDR3 has 16 amino acids. The CDR3 sequence is CASSVVGQGTYNEQFF. As DNA, the CDR3 is TGTGCCAGCAGCGTAGTAGGTCAGGGAACGTACAATGAGCAGTTCTTC. Combining the CDR3 with reference TRBV9 and TRBJ2-1 gives the whole variable domain DSGVTQTPKHLITATGQRVTLRCSPRSGDLSVYWYQQSLDQGLQFLIQYYNGEERAKGNILERFSAQQFPDLHSELNLSSLELGDSALYFCASSVVGQGTYNEQFFGPGTRLTVL.

The rearrangement links TRBV6-6 to TRBJ1-5, with 10 bases that match TRBD1. CDR3 size: 16 residues. Unmatched junction bases numbered 9, after V lost 6 bases and J lost 4 bases. CDR1 is MNHNY, CDR2 SVGAGI, per germline (reference sequence). This CDR3 is CASRQPGQGSNQPQHF. The CDR3 DNA reads as TGTGCCAGCAGGCAACCGGGACAGGGGTCGAATCAGCCCCAGCATTTT.

This sequence joins TRBV11-2 and TRBJ1-2, with a weak D call TRBD1 (6 bases). The V gene's germline CDR1 is SGHAT and CDR2 FQNNGV. CDR3 length equals 16 residues. V lost 5 bases, J lost 4 bases, and 20 bases lay in between. The CDR3, as DNA: TGTGCCAGCAGCCCAAGCCTGACAGGCGCTTTCTATGGCTACACCTTC. The encoded protein is CASSPSLTGAFYGYTF.

The genes are TRBV12-3 or TRBV12-4 and TRBJ2-1, with a possible D match to TRBD2 (5 bases). The V end lost 2 bases, the J end lost 7 bases, and 15 bases lay between the germline ends. The CDR3 consists of 15 residues. CDR3 protein: CASSLSGGSKNEQFF. CDR3 bases: TGTGCCAGCAGTTTATCCGGAGGTTCTAAAAATGAGCAGTTCTTC.

As regards this clonotype: Mismatch with germline at one junction end may stem from a read error. The genes are TRBV14 and TRBJ1-2; D might be TRBD1 (5 bases). Germline CDR1 reads SGHDN; CDR2 reads FVKESK. The length of the CDR3 is 15 residues. The CDR3, as DNA: TGTGCCGGCAGCCAAGGCCCCAGTGGGGGCTATGGCTACACCTTC. It is translated as CAGSQGPSGGYGYTF.

In regard to this clonotype: A junction boundary mismatches the germline segment, possibly from a read error. This chain joins TRBV12-3 or TRBV12-4 and TRBJ1-1, with 7 bases that match TRBD1. The CDR3 spans 15 residues. The CDR3 reads CASSFGTGENTQAFF. DNA for the CDR3: TGTGCCAGCAGTTTTGGAACAGGGGAGAACACTCAAGCTTTCTTT.

This clonotype came up a few times. V is TRBV20-1 and J is TRBJ2-7, with D perhaps matching TRBD2 (6 bases). Per the germline V gene, CDR1 is DFQATT and CDR2 is SNEGSKA (reference sequence). The CDR3 consists of 11 residues. The V and J ends lost 6 bases and 7 bases respectively, with 13 bases between them. The CDR3 reads CSARLVREQYF. The CDR3 coding sequence is TGCAGTGCACGACTAGTCAGGGAGCAGTACTTC.

Only a few counts were recorded for this clonotype. This rearrangement joins TRBV9 to TRBJ2-5; 11 bases align to TRBD2. J was trimmed by 9 bases and V by 0 bases; bases with no gene match: 7. There are 15 residues in the CDR3. In germline, CDR1 is SGDLS, CDR2 YYNGEE. CDR3 DNA sequence: TGTGCCAGCAGCGTAGACCCGACTAGCGGGACGGCCCAGTACTTC. Translated: CASSVDPTSGTAQYF.

This clonotype has just a few counts. The rearrangement joins TRBV4-1 to TRBJ1-2; 7 bases fit TRBD1. Per germline, CDR1 MGHRA and CDR2 YSYEKL. V lost 3 bases to trimming and J lost 5 bases; unmatched junction nucleotides: 6. This CDR3 has 14 residues. CDR3 coding DNA: TGCGCCAGCAGCCACCCGACAGGGAGGTATGGCTACACCTTC. Protein: CASSHPTGRYGYTF.

The gene calls are TRBV9 and TRBJ2-1; 9 bases match TRBD2. This CDR3 region has 15 residues. The ends lost 4 bases at V and 7 bases at J; junction bases unmatched: 9. CDR1 is SGDLS and CDR2 is YYNGEE in the germline V gene. The CDR3 loop is CASSPPGLAVNEQFF. The CDR3 region has the DNA TGTGCCAGCAGCCCTCCGGGACTAGCTGTGAATGAGCAGTTCTTC.

As concerns this clonotype: It may be a read error: a sequence one base away is much more abundant. V and J are TRBV20-1 and TRBJ2-5; 7 bases are shared with TRBD2. The last part of the DNA fits TRBJ2-1 better; the J call may be wrong. The germline V gene encodes CDR1 DFQATT and CDR2 SNEGSKA (reference sequence). This CDR3 has 13 residues. CDR3 DNA: TGCAGTGCTAGCCGGACTAGTGGAGAGACCCAGTTCTTC. It translates to CSASRTSGETQFF.